These T cell receptor beta chains were read from a single sample in a study of cytomegalovirus exposure and HLA in healthy donors. TCRdb's table, derived via immunoSEQ multiplex PCR, lists solely in-frame clones and lacks some. Among some 180,000 clones, roughly 82% were seen once, and the ten largest hold 1% to 1.5%. The sequenced sample consisted of PBMCs. All receptors come from a girl aged 2 to 9 in good health and CMV-seropositive. Each CDR3 is given with its conserved first and last residue. The D gene is left open where the match is weak. A row's size may be missing; if present it is once, few, many or a size class.

TRBV12-5,TRBJ2-7,NA,NA,CASASRRIRDNNSLGEQYF,TGTGCTAGTGCCTCCCGACGAATCCGGGACAACAACTCTCTAGGCGAGCAGTACTTC
TRBV5-1,TRBJ1-5,once,TRBD1,CASSWTGGDQPQHF,TGCGCCAGCAGCTGGACAGGGGGTGATCAGCCCCAGCATTTT
TRBV7-3,TRBJ1-2,NA,NA,CASSLYNNYGYTF,TGTGCCAGCAGCTTATACAATAACTATGGCTACACCTTC
TRBV15,TRBJ2-7,NA,NA,CATSIYFTGSSYEQYF,TGTGCCACCAGCATATACTTCACAGGGAGCTCCTACGAGCAGTACTTC
TRBV2,TRBJ1-4,few,TRBD1,CASSDDGQGEEKLFF,TGTGCCAGCAGTGATGATGGACAGGGGGAAGAAAAACTGTTTTTT
TRBV5-1,TRBJ2-3,NA,NA,CASSPRLSTDTQYF,TGCGCCAGCAGCCCCAGACTTAGCACAGATACGCAGTATTTT
TRBV4-1,TRBJ1-1,NA,NA,CASSQAWAMNTEAFF,TGCGCCAGCAGCCAAGCCTGGGCTATGAACACTGAAGCTTTCTTT
TRBV13,TRBJ1-2,NA,TRBD1,CASSLTGVYYGYTF,TGTGCCAGCAGCTTAACAGGGGTTTACTATGGCTACACCTTC
TRBV7-9,TRBJ2-7,few,TRBD2,CASSPGLAGYEQYF,TGTGCCAGCAGCCCGGGACTAGCGGGGTACGAGCAGTACTTC
TRBV5-1,TRBJ1-1,NA,NA,CASSRDGLSGTEAFF,TGCGCCAGCAGCCGAGACGGACTTAGCGGTACTGAAGCTTTCTTT
TRBV19,TRBJ1-2,NA,NA,CASSPPELYGYTF,TGTGCCAGTAGTCCCCCCGAGCTTTATGGCTACACCTTC
TRBV6-6,TRBJ2-7,few,NA,CASSRRDTSYEQYF,TGTGCCAGCAGCCGCCGGGACACCTCCTACGAGCAGTACTTC
TRBV7-7,TRBJ2-3,NA,TRBD2,CASGRGPGDTQYF,TGTGCTAGCGGGAGAGGGCCTGGGGATACGCAGTATTTT
TRBV7-2,TRBJ1-2,NA,TRBD1,CASSLRDRGNYGYTF,TGTGCCAGCAGCCTCCGGGACAGGGGGAACTATGGCTACACCTTC
TRBV6-1,TRBJ1-3,NA,NA,CASRTSGNGNTIYF,TGTGCCAGCAGAACATCGGGGAACGGAAACACCATATATTTT
TRBV28,TRBJ2-7,NA,NA,CASSRKRVIYEQYF,TGTGCCAGCAGCCGAAAGCGGGTTATTTACGAGCAGTACTTC
TRBV7-2,TRBJ2-7,NA,TRBD1,CASSLTGGYEQYF,TGTGCCAGCAGCTTAACAGGGGGCTACGAGCAGTACTTC
TRBV6-1,TRBJ2-1,few,TRBD1,CASSELTGTELDEQFF,TGTGCCAGCAGTGAACTCACCGGGACAGAATTGGATGAGCAGTTCTTC
TRBV6-1,TRBJ1-1,NA,TRBD1,CASSRDSLSEAFF,TGTGCCAGCAGTAGGGACAGTCTGAGTGAAGCTTTCTTT
TRBV4-1,TRBJ1-3,NA,TRBD1,CASSQVGQGRISGNTIYF,TGCGCCAGCAGCCAAGTTGGACAGGGGAGGATCTCTGGAAACACCATATATTTT
TRBV12-5,TRBJ2-2,few,TRBD1,CASGNGQGAYTGELFF,TGTGCTAGTGGAAACGGACAGGGGGCTTACACCGGGGAGCTGTTTTTT
TRBV27,TRBJ2-2,NA,TRBD1,CASSPLTGGAGELFF,TGTGCCAGCAGTCCGTTGACAGGGGGTGCCGGGGAGCTGTTTTTT
TRBV6-1,TRBJ2-7,few,TRBD1,CASRVGGQGSYEQYF,TGTGCCAGCAGGGTAGGGGGACAGGGGTCCTACGAGCAGTACTTC
TRBV6-1,TRBJ2-5,NA,TRBD2,CASSADRGLAGTQYF,TGTGCCAGCAGTGCCGACAGGGGACTAGCGGGAACTCAGTACTTC
TRBV6-5,TRBJ1-6,NA,TRBD1,CASRRQGAGSPLHF,TGTGCCAGCAGGCGACAGGGGGCTGGTTCACCCCTCCACTTT
TRBV9,TRBJ2-7,NA,TRBD2,CASSAGLAGTYEQYF,TGTGCCAGCAGCGCGGGACTAGCGGGAACCTACGAGCAGTACTTC
TRBV5-1,TRBJ2-1,NA,TRBD2,CASSISGSSYNEQFF,TGCGCCAGCAGCATTAGCGGGAGCTCCTACAATGAGCAGTTCTTC
TRBV30,TRBJ1-5,NA,NA,CACRKDTEGDQPQHF,TGTGCCTGCCGCAAGGACACCGAAGGGGATCAGCCCCAGCATTTT
TRBV6-1,TRBJ1-1,NA,NA,CASRVLGSWEAFF,TGTGCCAGCAGAGTACTAGGCAGTTGGGAAGCTTTCTTT
TRBV29-1,TRBJ1-3,NA,TRBD1,CSALTGGFNGNTIYF,TGCAGCGCTTTGACAGGGGGCTTTAACGGAAACACCATATATTTT
TRBV27,TRBJ1-1,few,TRBD1,CASSLGELTGENFF,TGTGCCAGCAGTTTAGGGGAACTGACAGGGGAAAATTTCTTT
TRBV27,TRBJ2-5,NA,TRBD2,CASSLRTSGSYPETQYF,TGTGCCAGCAGTCTTCGGACTAGCGGGAGCTATCCAGAGACCCAGTACTTC
TRBV18,TRBJ1-5,NA,NA,CASSPGQFTSNQPQHF,TGTGCCAGCTCACCGGGGCAGTTCACTAGCAATCAGCCCCAGCATTTT
TRBV20-1,TRBJ2-1,NA,NA,CSARAPQQFF,TGCAGTGCTAGAGCTCCCCAGCAGTTCTTC
TRBV19,TRBJ1-5,once,NA,CASSIVSRPGNQPQHF,TGTGCCAGTAGTATAGTTTCCAGGCCGGGGAATCAGCCCCAGCATTTT
TRBV30,TRBJ1-2,NA,NA,CAWITATNYGYTF,TGTGCCTGGATAACAGCTACTAACTATGGCTACACCTTC
TRBV2,TRBJ2-2,NA,NA,CASSPGVEGNTGELFF,TGTGCCAGCAGCCCCGGGGTGGAGGGAAACACCGGGGAGCTGTTTTTT
TRBV5-1,TRBJ1-2,NA,NA,CASSLEAGTIYGYTF,TGCGCCAGCAGCTTGGAGGCAGGGACTATCTATGGCTACACCTTC
TRBV28,TRBJ2-7,NA,NA,CASSLSVAGPSYEQYF,TGTGCCAGCAGTTTAAGTGTCGCAGGGCCGTCCTACGAGCAGTACTTC
TRBV9,TRBJ2-1,NA,TRBD2,CASSPTSGISYNEQFF,TGTGCCAGCAGCCCCACTAGCGGGATATCTTACAATGAGCAGTTCTTC
TRBV6-1,TRBJ1-2,NA,NA,CASSESGWYGYTF,TGTGCCAGCAGTGAATCGGGTTGGTATGGCTACACCTTC
TRBV5-1,TRBJ2-5,NA,NA,CASSLMGRGRAQETQYF,TGCGCCAGCAGCTTGATGGGGAGGGGGAGGGCCCAAGAGACCCAGTACTTC
TRBV7-2,TRBJ1-1,NA,NA,CASSLVGTLNTEAFF,TGTGCCAGCAGCTTAGTCGGTACGTTGAACACTGAAGCTTTCTTT
TRBV14,TRBJ2-7,NA,TRBD1,CASSQGGQGSTDEQYF,TGTGCCAGCAGCCAAGGCGGACAGGGGTCCACGGACGAGCAGTACTTC
TRBV29-1,TRBJ2-2,NA,TRBD1,CSAAGTGTTGELFF,TGCAGCGCCGCGGGGACAGGGACGACCGGGGAGCTGTTTTTT
TRBV5-4,TRBJ1-4,NA,TRBD1,CASTGGSGEKLFF,TGTGCCAGTACAGGGGGATCGGGAGAAAAACTGTTTTTT
TRBV27,TRBJ2-3,NA,NA,CASRRGLNTQYF,TGTGCCAGCAGGCGCGGACTTAATACGCAGTATTTT
TRBV30,TRBJ1-2,once,NA,CAWSVRLYGYTF,TGTGCCTGGAGTGTAAGACTCTATGGCTACACCTTC
TRBV11-2,TRBJ2-2,NA,NA,CASSSRTGELFF,TGTGCCAGCAGCTCGAGGACCGGGGAGCTGTTTTTT
TRBV6-5,TRBJ1-5,NA,NA,CASSYRGSNQPQHF,TGTGCCAGCAGTTACAGGGGGAGCAATCAGCCCCAGCATTTT
TRBV5-1,TRBJ2-1,NA,TRBD2,CASSLGPSGSSYNEQFF,TGCGCCAGCAGCTTGGGGCCAAGCGGGAGCTCCTACAATGAGCAGTTCTTC
TRBV5-4,TRBJ2-1,NA,TRBD2,CASSPGTSGKNEQFF,TGTGCCAGCAGCCCCGGGACTAGCGGGAAGAATGAGCAGTTCTTC
TRBV5-6,TRBJ2-6,NA,NA,CASSFRVSGANVLTF,TGTGCCAGCAGCTTTAGAGTCTCTGGGGCCAACGTCCTGACTTTC
TRBV9,TRBJ1-3,NA,NA,CASSVRGDGGGNTIYF,TGTGCCAGCAGCGTAAGAGGGGACGGAGGGGGAAACACCATATATTTT
TRBV28,TRBJ2-2,NA,TRBD2,CASSFGLAGVRGGELFF,TGTGCCAGCAGTTTTGGACTAGCGGGAGTTCGGGGCGGGGAGCTGTTTTTT
TRBV10-3,TRBJ2-3,NA,TRBD2,CAVGELAGGSDTQYF,TGTGCCGTCGGGGAACTAGCGGGAGGTTCAGATACGCAGTATTTT
TRBV5-6,TRBJ2-1,NA,NA,CASSFGGLYNEQFF,TGTGCCAGCAGCTTCGGGGGGCTCTACAATGAGCAGTTCTTC